This TCR beta chain stems from a study of blood T cell repertoires in COVID-19. Libraries were prepared by immunoSEQ multiplex PCR; TCRdb keeps only in-frame clonotypes and omits some of them. The table includes roughly 250,000 clones, more than 75% detected once. The CDR3 is 18 residues long. CDR1 SEHNR and CDR2 FQNEAQ come from the germline V gene (reference sequence). Trimming removed 5 bases from V and 4 bases from J; junction bases left unmatched: 16. The sequence derives from a woman in her thirties or forties with acute COVID-19. Sequenced sample: PBMCs or T cells enriched from blood (not recorded which). V gene TRBV7-9 combines with J gene TRBJ2-3; 9 bases are a match to TRBD1. CDR3 amino acids: CASSAEYSRDREADTQYF. CDR3 in DNA: TGTGCCAGCAGCGCCGAATACTCCCGGGACAGGGAAGCAGATACGCAGTATTTT.